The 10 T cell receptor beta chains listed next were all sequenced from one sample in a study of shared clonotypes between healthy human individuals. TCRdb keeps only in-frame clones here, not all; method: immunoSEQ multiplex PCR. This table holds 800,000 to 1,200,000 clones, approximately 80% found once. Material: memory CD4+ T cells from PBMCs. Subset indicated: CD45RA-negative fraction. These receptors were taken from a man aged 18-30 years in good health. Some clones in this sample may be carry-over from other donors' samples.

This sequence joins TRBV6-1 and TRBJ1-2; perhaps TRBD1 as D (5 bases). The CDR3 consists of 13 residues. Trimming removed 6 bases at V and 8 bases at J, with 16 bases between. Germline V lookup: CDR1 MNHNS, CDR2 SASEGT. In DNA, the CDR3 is TGTGCCAGCAGCGAGACAGAGGGGCGCGGCTACACCTTC. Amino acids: CASSETEGRGYTF.

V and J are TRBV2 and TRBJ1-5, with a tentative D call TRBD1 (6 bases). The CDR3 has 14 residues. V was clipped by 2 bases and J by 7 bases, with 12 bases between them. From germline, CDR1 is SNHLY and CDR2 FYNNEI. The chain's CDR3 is CASSESGGLQPQHF. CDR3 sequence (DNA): TGTGCCAGCAGTGAAAGTGGGGGCCTACAGCCCCAGCATTTT.

The CDR3 nucleotides are TGTGCCACCCGGCGAGGGAGTAGCGGGAGGGCCACGGATGAGCAGTTCTTC. Amino acid sequence: CATRRGSSGRATDEQFF. J is TRBJ2-1 and V is TRBV10-3, with 11 bases identical to TRBD2. Germline V gene data show CDR1 as ENHRY and CDR2 as SYGVKD. V shed 10 bases and J 8 bases; nucleotides not matched to a gene: 19. The CDR3 runs to 17 residues.

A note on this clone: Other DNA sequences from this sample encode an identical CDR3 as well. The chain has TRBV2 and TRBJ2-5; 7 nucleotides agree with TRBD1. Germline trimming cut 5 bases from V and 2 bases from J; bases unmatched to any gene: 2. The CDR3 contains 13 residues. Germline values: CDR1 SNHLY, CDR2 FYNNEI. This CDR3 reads CASSSDRQETQYF. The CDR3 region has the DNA TGTGCCAGCAGTTCGGACAGGCAAGAGACCCAGTACTTC.

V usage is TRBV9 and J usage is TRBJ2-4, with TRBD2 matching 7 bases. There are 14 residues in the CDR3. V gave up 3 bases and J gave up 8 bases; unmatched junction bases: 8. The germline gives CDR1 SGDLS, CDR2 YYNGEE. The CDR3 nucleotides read TGTGCCAGCAGCGGGGGACTATCTGTGGACATTCAGTACTTC. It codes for CASSGGLSVDIQYF.

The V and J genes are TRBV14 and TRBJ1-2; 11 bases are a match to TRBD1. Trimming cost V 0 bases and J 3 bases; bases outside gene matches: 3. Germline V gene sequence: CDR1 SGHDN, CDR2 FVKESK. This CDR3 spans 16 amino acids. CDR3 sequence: CASSQDPGQGDYGYTF. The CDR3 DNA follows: TGTGCCAGCAGCCAAGATCCGGGACAGGGGGACTATGGCTACACCTTC.

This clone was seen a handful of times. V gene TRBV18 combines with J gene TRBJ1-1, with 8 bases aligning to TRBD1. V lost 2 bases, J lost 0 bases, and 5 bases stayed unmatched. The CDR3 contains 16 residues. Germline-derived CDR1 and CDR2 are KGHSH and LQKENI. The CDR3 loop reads CASSPWAGGMNTEAFF. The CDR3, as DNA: TGTGCCAGCTCACCATGGGCAGGGGGCATGAACACTGAAGCTTTCTTT.

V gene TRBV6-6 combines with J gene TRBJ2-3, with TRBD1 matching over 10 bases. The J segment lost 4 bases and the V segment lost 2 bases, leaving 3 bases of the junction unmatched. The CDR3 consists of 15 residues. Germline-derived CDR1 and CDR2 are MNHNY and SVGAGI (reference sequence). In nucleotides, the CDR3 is TGTGCCAGCAGTTACGGTGGGACAGGGGCAGATACGCAGTATTTT. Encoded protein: CASSYGGTGADTQYF.

This CDR3 reads CASSLGPPRTGVHQETQYF. CDR3 DNA sequence: TGTGCCAGCAGCTTAGGCCCCCCCAGGACAGGGGTCCACCAAGAGACCCAGTACTTC. The J gene is TRBJ2-5, the V gene TRBV7-3; 9 nucleotides line up with TRBD1. The CDR3 loop spans 19 amino acids. V trimming: 2 bases; J trimming: 0 bases; junction bases outside the gene matches: 13. The germline V gene encodes CDR1 SGHTA and CDR2 FQGTGA.

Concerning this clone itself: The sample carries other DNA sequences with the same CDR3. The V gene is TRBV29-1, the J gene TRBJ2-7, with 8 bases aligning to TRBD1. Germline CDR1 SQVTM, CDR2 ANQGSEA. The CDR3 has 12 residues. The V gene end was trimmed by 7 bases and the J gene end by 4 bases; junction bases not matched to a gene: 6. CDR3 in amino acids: CSAGGQGYEQYF. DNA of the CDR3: TGCAGCGCCGGAGGACAGGGATACGAGCAGTACTTC.